This T cell receptor (beta chain) appears in the sequencing data of a study of CD8 T cells in ankylosing spondylitis. Findings and caveats of the study: Within matched ankylosing spondylitis synovial fluid, disease-linked clones were reportedly significantly enriched. Clones linked to the disease showed a CD8+ phenotype. They occurred at relatively low frequencies in peripheral blood. Prior literature has documented some motif variants in synovial fluid and blood from reactive arthritis.

This clonotype was seen at least ten times. Its antigen remains unidentified. It was by quantitative 5'-RACE with molecular barcodes that TCR beta libraries were made. TCRdb called the 5' RACE reads again in MiXCR, with one record for every CDR3 protein. Of about 52,000 distinct CDR3 sequences in the sample, 6.5% to 9% were seen once. This clonotype originated in a female donor with ankylosing spondylitis or in good health (not recorded which). Sequenced material: blood, either unsorted or a sorted T cell fraction (not recorded which).

CDR3 bases: TGTGCCAGCAGCTTAGCAGGACAGAATTCACCCCTCCACTTT. Residues: CASSLAGQNSPLHF. The gene calls are TRBV11-2 and TRBJ1-6, with D tentatively TRBD1 (6 bases). V was pared by 1 base and J by 7 bases, with 8 bases between. Per the germline V gene, CDR1 is SGHAT and CDR2 is FQNNGV. This CDR3 contains 14 residues.